This T cell receptor (beta chain) emerged from a study of cytomegalovirus exposure and HLA in healthy donors. Whole-study findings and limits: Cytomegalovirus status was reportedly diagnosed by the classifier with high specificity and sensitivity.

The CDR3 extends over 21 amino acids. CDR1 is LGHNA and CDR2 is YSLEER in the germline V gene. The V segment lost 2 bases and the J segment 5 bases; nucleotides outside the gene matches: 20. The table came from immunoSEQ multiplex PCR; TCRdb's copy has only in-frame clones and leaves some out. The table has about 92,000 clones, roughly 92% seen once; the top ten hold 1.1%. With respect to this clone: Its antigen remains unknown.

Sequencing was done on a sample of PBMCs. This receptor was identified in a young woman in good health and CMV-seropositive. The chain carries TRBV4-3 and TRBJ2-3; 12 nucleotides align to TRBD2. The CDR3 region has the DNA TGCGCCAGCAGCCAATCCCGTCGACAGGAGACCGGACTAGCGGGACTAGATACGCAGTATTTT. Translation gives CASSQSRRQETGLAGLDTQYF.